This T cell receptor beta chain is drawn from a study of T cells after yellow fever vaccination. General observations from the study: CD4 and CD8 compartments shared a small share of clonotypes. Most primary-vaccination clones reappeared after the booster (approximately 97% CD4, around 88% CD8).

The trim removed 0 bases at V and 9 bases at J, leaving 3 bases unmatched. CDR1 is SGHRS and CDR2 is YFSETQ in the germline V gene. The CDR3 consists of 14 residues. TCR cDNA, made by 5'RACE template switching, carried an added universal primer site and UMIs. TCRdb passed the 5' RACE reads through MiXCR, listing each CDR3 protein once. The sample shows 500,000 to 650,000 distinct CDR3 sequences, approximately 16% of them seen only once. This clonotype was detected only a few times. Its specificity is unknown. The sequencing here drew on PBMCs, taken roughly 5 days after the first yellow fever vaccination. The chain uses TRBV5-1 and TRBJ2-4; 10 positions agree with TRBD1. This clonotype was sampled from a young man who received the YFV17D yellow fever vaccine. CDR3 nucleotides: TGCGCCAGCAGCTTGGACGGGGACAGGGGCATTCAGTACTTC. Translated, it gives CASSLDGDRGIQYF.